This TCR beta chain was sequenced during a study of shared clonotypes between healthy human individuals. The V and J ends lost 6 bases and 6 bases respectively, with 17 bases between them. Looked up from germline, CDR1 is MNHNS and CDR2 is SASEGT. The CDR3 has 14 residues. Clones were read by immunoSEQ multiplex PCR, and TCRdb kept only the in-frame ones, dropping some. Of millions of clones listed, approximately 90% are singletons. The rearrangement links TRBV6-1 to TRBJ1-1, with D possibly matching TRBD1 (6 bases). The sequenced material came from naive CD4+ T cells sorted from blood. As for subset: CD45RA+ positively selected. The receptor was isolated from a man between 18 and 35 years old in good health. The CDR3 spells CASRWGGAESEAFF. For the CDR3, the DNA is TGTGCCAGCAGGTGGGGGGGGGCGGAATCTGAAGCTTTCTTT.